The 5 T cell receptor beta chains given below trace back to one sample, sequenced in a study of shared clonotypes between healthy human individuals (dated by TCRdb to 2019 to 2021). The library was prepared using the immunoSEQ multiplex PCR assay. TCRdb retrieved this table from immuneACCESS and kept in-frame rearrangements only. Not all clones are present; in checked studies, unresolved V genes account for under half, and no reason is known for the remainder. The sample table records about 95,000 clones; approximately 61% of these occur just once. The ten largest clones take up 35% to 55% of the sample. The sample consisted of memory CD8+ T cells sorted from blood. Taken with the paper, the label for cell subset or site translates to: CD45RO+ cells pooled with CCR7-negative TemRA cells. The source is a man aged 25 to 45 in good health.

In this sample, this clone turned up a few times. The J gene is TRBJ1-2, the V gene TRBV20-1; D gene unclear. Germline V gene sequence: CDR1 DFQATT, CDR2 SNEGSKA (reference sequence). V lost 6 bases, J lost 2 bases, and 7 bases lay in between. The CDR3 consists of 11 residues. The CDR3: CSAPTNYGYTF. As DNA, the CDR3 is TGCAGTGCCCCGACCAACTATGGCTACACCTTC.

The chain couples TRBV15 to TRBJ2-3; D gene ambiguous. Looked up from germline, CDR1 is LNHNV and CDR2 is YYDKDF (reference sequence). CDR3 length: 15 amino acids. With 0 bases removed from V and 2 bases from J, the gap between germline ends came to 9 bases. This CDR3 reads CATSRDGSPTDTQYF. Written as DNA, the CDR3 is TGTGCCACCAGCAGAGATGGCAGTCCCACAGATACGCAGTATTTT.

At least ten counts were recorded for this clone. CDR3 region: CASSQDGQGYQPQHF. The DNA of the CDR3 is TGCGCCAGCAGCCAAGATGGGCAGGGGTATCAGCCCCAGCATTTT. The chain combines TRBV4-3 with TRBJ1-5, with D maybe TRBD1 (6 bases). Trimming left V 0 bases short and J 5 bases short, with 11 bases between. The CDR3 length is 15 residues. CDR1 is LGHNA, CDR2 YSLEER, per germline.

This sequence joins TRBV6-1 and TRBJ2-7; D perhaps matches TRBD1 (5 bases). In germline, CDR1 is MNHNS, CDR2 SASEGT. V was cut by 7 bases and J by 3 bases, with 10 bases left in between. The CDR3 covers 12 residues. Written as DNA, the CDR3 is TGTGCCAGCAATAGACAGAGCTACGAGCAGTACTTC. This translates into CASNRQSYEQYF.

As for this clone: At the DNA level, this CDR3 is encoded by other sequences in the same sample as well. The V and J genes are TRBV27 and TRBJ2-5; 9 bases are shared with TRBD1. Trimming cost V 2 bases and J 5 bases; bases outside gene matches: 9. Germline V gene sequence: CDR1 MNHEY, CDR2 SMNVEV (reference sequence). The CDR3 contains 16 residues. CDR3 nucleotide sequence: TGTGCCAGCAGTTTACTCTCGGACAGGGGTGAGGAGACCCAGTACTTC. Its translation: CASSLLSDRGEETQYF.